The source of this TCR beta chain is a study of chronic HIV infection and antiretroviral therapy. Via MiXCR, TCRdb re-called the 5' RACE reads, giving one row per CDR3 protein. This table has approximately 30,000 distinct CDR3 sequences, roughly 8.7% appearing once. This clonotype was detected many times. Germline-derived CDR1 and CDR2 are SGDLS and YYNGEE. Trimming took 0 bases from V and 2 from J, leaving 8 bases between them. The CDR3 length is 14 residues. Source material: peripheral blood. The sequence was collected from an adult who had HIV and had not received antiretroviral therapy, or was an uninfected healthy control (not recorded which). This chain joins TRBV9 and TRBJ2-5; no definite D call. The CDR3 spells CASSVVPVQETQYF. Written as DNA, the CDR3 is TGTGCCAGCAGCGTAGTCCCCGTACAAGAGACCCAGTACTTC.